Listed below are T cell receptor beta chains from one sample, sequenced in a study of T-cell reconstitution after alpha-beta-depleted transplantation in children. One entry per CDR3 protein, called by TCRdb with MiXCR from the PCR reads. The profile shows about 240,000 distinct CDR3 sequences, about 23% of them singletons. The starting material was PBMCs, obtained before TCRalphabeta/CD19-depleted stem cell transplant. These receptors came from a girl under 10 years old with Fanconi anemia, due to receive a stem cell transplant. CDR3s include the opening cysteine and the closing phenylalanine or tryptophan. A D gene is named only where the DNA matches it firmly. Expanded clones get a size class; other rows say once, few or many, or leave the size out.

>TRBJ2-3|.|many|TRBV20-1
TGCAGTGCTAGGCACCCCCGGGAGAGGGCAGATACGCAGTATTTT
CSARHPRERADTQYF
>TRBJ1-1|.|.|TRBV10-3
TGTGCCATCAGTCGGGACAAGAACACTGAAGCTTTCTTT
CAISRDKNTEAFF
>TRBJ2-5|.|.|TRBV28
TGTGCCAGTTCGGGGTCAGAGACCCAGTACTTC
CASSGSETQYF
>TRBJ2-2|.|.|TRBV7-6
TGTGCCAGCAGCTTCGGTCGAGCGACCGGGGAGCTGTTTTTT
CASSFGRATGELFF
>TRBJ2-1|.|many|TRBV20-1
TGCAGTGCTCTTGCCTATGTGGGTGAGCAGTTCTTC
CSALAYVGEQFF
>TRBJ2-3|TRBD2|.|TRBV11-2
TGTGCCAGCAGCTTTGGAGCGGGGACCACAGATACGCAGTATTTT
CASSFGAGTTDTQYF
>TRBJ2-1|TRBD1|few|TRBV15
TGTGCCACCGGGGGAACAGGGGGCCGCGAGCAGTTCTTC
CATGGTGGREQFF
>TRBJ2-1|.|.|TRBV7-3
TGTGCCAGCAGCTTAAAGTGGAACAATGAGCAGTTCTTC
CASSLKWNNEQFF
>TRBJ2-5|.|many|TRBV20-1
TGCAGTGCTAGATTAGTCCCCGAGACCCAGTACTTC
CSARLVPETQYF
>TRBJ2-7|TRBD2|few|TRBV27
TGTGCCAGCGGAACCGGGACTAGCGGGAGGGAGGTCTACGAGCAGTACTTC
CASGTGTSGREVYEQYF
>TRBJ2-5|.|few|TRBV20-1
TGCAGTGCTACGGGCGACTTGGCGGAGACCCAGTACTTC
CSATGDLAETQYF
>TRBJ1-1|.|many|TRBV3-1
TGTGCCAGCAGCCAAGGGGGGTCCACTGAAGCTTTCTTT
CASSQGGSTEAFF
>TRBJ2-3|.|.|TRBV6-2/TRBV6-3
TGTGCCAGCTCCTGGCCAGATACGCAGTATTTT
CASSWPDTQYF
>TRBJ2-7|TRBD1|.|TRBV12-3/TRBV12-4
TGTGCCAGCAGGTCAACCCGGACAGGGGGCATCTTCTACGAGCAGTACTTC
CASRSTRTGGIFYEQYF
>TRBJ2-5|TRBD1|few|TRBV9
TGTGCCAGCAGCGTAGATTTGGGACAGGGTGGAGGAGAGACCCAGTACTTC
CASSVDLGQGGGETQYF
>TRBJ1-1|.|many|TRBV28
TGTGCCAGCAGTTTAGGTTCGGGGACTGAAGCTTTCTTT
CASSLGSGTEAFF
>TRBJ2-2|.|.|TRBV11-2
TGTGCCAGCAGCTTAGGACTCAAACTCAACACCGGGGAGCTGTTTTTT
CASSLGLKLNTGELFF
>TRBJ1-1|.|few|TRBV29-1
TGCAGCGTTGATCCCCGCAGGGTGCACACTGAAGCTTTCTTT
CSVDPRRVHTEAFF
>TRBJ2-7|TRBD1|many|TRBV27
TGTGCCAGCAGTTTCGCAGGGGGTTTTTACGAGCAGTACTTC
CASSFAGGFYEQYF
>TRBJ2-7|TRBD2|few|TRBV20-1
TGCAGTGCTGGGCCCCCGGGACTAGCGGGAGCTGTCGGAGACGAGCAGTACTTC
CSAGPPGLAGAVGDEQYF
>TRBJ2-2|TRBD1|.|TRBV4-2
TGTGCCAGCAGCCAATTTATTCAGGGGGCGAACACCGGGGAGCTGTTTTTT
CASSQFIQGANTGELFF
>TRBJ2-7|.|few|TRBV9
TGTGCCAGCAGCGTTGGTGGGGAAGGGACCTACGAGCAGTACTTC
CASSVGGEGTYEQYF
>TRBJ2-3|TRBD2|many|TRBV29-1
TGCAGCGTTGAGGGGACTAGCGGGAGCACAGATACGCAGTATTTT
CSVEGTSGSTDTQYF
>TRBJ2-7|.|.|TRBV28
TGTGCCAGCAGTGCGTCGGGGACCCTAGTCTACGAGCAGTACTTC
CASSASGTLVYEQYF
>TRBJ2-1|TRBD2|many|TRBV20-1
TGCAGTGCTCAACTAGCGGGAGGCACCAATGAGCAGTTCTTC
CSAQLAGGTNEQFF
>TRBJ2-7|TRBD1|.|TRBV28
TGTGCCAGCAGTTTAGGACAGGGGGCTCCTTCCTACGAGCAGTACTTC
CASSLGQGAPSYEQYF
>TRBJ2-2|.|many|TRBV4-2
TGTGCCAGCAGCCAAGTAAGCGAGACCGGGGAGCTGTTTTTT
CASSQVSETGELFF
>TRBJ1-1|.|few|TRBV28
TGTGCCAGCAGTCCCGGGGGCGCATGGCCTGAAGCTTTCTTT
CASSPGGAWPEAFF
>TRBJ1-1|.|many|TRBV20-1
TGCAGTGCTAGTCGACAGTACACTGAAGCTTTCTTT
CSASRQYTEAFF
>TRBJ2-1|TRBD2|.|TRBV6-4
TGTGCCAGTTCGGGGGGGGAGAGAAGTGAGCAGTTCTTC
CASSGGERSEQFF
>TRBJ2-6|.|.|TRBV7-2
TGTGCCAGCAGCTTATGGTGGCCCGGGGCCAACGTCCTGACTTTC
CASSLWWPGANVLTF
>TRBJ2-7|TRBD1|once|TRBV29-1
TGCAGCGTTGAATCCCGGCAGGGGGTTGCCTACGAGCAGTACTTC
CSVESRQGVAYEQYF
>TRBJ2-7|.|many|TRBV20-1
TGCAGTGCTAGGGCCCCAACTGGGCCCATATGGGAGCAGTACTTC
CSARAPTGPIWEQYF
>TRBJ2-6|.|.|TRBV15
TGTGCCACCAGCAGAGATTTGCAGGGGCGCACTGGGGCCAACGTCCTGACTTTC
CATSRDLQGRTGANVLTF
>TRBJ2-3|.|many|TRBV9
TGTGCCAGCAGCCCAGGGGGGGGGAGCCTAGATACGCAGTATTTT
CASSPGGGSLDTQYF
>TRBJ2-3|TRBD2|many|TRBV20-1
TGCAGTGCTGGGGGGACTAGCGGGGACGATACGCAGTATTTT
CSAGGTSGDDTQYF
>TRBJ2-7|.|.|TRBV20-1
TGCAGTGCTATACTAGCCCCCTACGAGCAGTACTTC
CSAILAPYEQYF
>TRBJ2-1|.|many|TRBV7-2
TGTGCCAGCAGCTTAGGCCCCCTTGCCTACAATGAGCAGTTCTTC
CASSLGPLAYNEQFF